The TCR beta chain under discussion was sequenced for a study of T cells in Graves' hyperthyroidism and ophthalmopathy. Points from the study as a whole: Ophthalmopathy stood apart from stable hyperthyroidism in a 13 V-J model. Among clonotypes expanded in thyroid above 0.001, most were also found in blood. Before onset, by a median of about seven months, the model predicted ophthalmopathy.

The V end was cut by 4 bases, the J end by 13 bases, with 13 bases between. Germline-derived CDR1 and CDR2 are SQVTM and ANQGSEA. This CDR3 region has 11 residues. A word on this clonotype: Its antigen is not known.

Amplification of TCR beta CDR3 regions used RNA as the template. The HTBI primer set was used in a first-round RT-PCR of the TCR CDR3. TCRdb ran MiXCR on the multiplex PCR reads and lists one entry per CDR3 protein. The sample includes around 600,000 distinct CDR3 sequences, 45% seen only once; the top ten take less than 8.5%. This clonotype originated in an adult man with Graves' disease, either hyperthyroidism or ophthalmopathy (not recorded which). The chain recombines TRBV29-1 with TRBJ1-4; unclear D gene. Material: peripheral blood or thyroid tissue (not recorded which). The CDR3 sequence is CSVGDLGRLFF. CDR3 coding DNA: TGCAGCGTTGGAGACCTAGGAAGACTGTTTTTT.